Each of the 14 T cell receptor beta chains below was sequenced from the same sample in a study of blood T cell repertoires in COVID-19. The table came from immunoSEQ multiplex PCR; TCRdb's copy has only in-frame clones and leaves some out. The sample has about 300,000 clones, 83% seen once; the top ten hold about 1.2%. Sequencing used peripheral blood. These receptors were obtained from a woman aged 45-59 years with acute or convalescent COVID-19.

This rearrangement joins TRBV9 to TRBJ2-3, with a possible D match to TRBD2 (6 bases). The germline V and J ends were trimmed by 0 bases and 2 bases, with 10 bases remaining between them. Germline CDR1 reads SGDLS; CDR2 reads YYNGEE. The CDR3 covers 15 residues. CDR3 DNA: TGTGCCAGCAGCGTAGACGGACTACACACAGATACGCAGTATTTT. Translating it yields CASSVDGLHTDTQYF. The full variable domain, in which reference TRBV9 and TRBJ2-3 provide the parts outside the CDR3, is DSGVTQTPKHLITATGQRVTLRCSPRSGDLSVYWYQQSLDQGLQFLIQYYNGEERAKGNILERFSAQQFPDLHSELNLSSLELGDSALYFCASSVDGLHTDTQYFGPGTRLTVL.

This chain's CDR3 is CASSPRGGGSTYEQYF. The CDR3 DNA reads TGTGCCAGCAGCCCACGGGGCGGGGGGAGCACCTACGAGCAGTACTTC. This rearrangement joins TRBV5-5 to TRBJ2-7; TRBD2 agrees at 8 bases. The V gene end was trimmed by 4 bases and the J gene end by 2 bases; junction bases not matched to a gene: 11. This CDR3 comprises 16 residues. Germline V gene data show CDR1 as SGHKS and CDR2 as YYEKEE (reference sequence).

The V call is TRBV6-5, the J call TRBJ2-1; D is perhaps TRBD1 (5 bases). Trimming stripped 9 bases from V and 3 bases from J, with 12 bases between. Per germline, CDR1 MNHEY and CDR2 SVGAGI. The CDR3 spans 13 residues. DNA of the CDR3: TGTGCCAGTCAGACAGCCAACTACAATGAGCAGTTCTTC. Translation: CASQTANYNEQFF.

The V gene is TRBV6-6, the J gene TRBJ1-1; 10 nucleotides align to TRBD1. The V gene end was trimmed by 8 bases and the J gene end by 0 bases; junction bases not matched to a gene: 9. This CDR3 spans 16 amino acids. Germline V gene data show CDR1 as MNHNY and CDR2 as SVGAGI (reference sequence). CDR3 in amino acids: CASRRTGGILNTEAFF. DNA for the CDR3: TGTGCCAGCCGTAGGACAGGGGGAATCTTGAACACTGAAGCTTTCTTT.

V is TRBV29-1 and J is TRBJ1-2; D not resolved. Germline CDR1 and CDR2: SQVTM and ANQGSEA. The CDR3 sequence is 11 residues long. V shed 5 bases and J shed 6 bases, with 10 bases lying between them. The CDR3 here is CSVRQVDGYTF. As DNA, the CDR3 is TGCAGCGTTCGTCAGGTAGATGGCTACACCTTC.

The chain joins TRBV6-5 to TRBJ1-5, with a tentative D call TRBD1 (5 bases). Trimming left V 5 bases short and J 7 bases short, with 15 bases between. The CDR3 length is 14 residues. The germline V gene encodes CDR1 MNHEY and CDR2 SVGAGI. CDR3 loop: CASSLSRVWQPQHF. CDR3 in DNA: TGTGCCAGCAGTCTATCCAGGGTTTGGCAGCCCCAGCATTTT.

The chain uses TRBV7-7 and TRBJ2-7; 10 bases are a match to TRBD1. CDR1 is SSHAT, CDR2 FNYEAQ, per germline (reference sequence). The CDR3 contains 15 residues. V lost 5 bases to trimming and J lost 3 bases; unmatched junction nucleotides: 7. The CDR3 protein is CASSVGQGGNYEQYF. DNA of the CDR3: TGTGCCAGCAGCGTCGGACAGGGGGGAAACTACGAGCAGTACTTC.

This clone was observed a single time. CDR3: CASSESRDRGPKLFF. The DNA of the CDR3 is TGCGCCAGCAGTGAGTCGAGGGACAGGGGCCCCAAACTGTTTTTT. The chain couples TRBV10-2 to TRBJ1-4; 10 nucleotides match TRBD1. This CDR3 comprises 15 residues. The trim removed 0 bases at V and 11 bases at J, leaving 6 bases unmatched. The germline CDR1 and CDR2 sequences are WSHSY and SAAADI.

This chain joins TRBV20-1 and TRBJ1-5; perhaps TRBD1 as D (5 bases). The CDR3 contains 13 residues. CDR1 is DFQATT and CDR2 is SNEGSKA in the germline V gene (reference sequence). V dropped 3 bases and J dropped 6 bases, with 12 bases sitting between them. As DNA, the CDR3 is TGCAGTGCTAGTTCCAGGGTCGCTCAGCCCCAGCATTTT. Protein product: CSASSRVAQPQHF.

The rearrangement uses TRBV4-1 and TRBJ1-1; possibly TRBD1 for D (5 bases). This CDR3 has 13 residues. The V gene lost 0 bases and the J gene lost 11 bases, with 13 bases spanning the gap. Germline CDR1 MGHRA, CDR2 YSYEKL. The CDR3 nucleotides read TGCGCCAGCAGCCAAGAAATCGACAGAAGGGCTTTCTTT. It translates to CASSQEIDRRAFF.

CDR3 amino acids: CASRAGGWNAGTEAFF. CDR3 nucleotides: TGTGCCAGCAGAGCAGGGGGCTGGAACGCGGGGACTGAAGCTTTCTTT. This chain connects TRBV5-6 to TRBJ1-1; TRBD1 agrees at 8 bases. V shed 5 bases, J shed 5 bases, and the junction held 14 bases outside the gene matches. The CDR3 contains 16 residues. Germline V gene data show CDR1 as SGHDT and CDR2 as YYEEEE.

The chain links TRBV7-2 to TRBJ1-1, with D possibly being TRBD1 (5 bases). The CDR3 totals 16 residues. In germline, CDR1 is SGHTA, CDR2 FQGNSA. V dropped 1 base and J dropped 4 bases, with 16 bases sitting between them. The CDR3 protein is CASSLGVGGRGTEAFF. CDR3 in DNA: TGTGCCAGCAGCTTAGGAGTGGGGGGAAGGGGCACTGAAGCTTTCTTT.

The CDR3 nucleotides read TGTGCCAGTAGTACGCAGCAAGAGACCCAGTACTTC. This gives the protein CASSTQQETQYF. V is TRBV19 and J is TRBJ2-5; unclear D gene. Germline loops: CDR1 LNHDA, CDR2 SQIVND (reference sequence). Trimming removed 4 bases at V and 2 bases at J, with 5 bases between. The CDR3 length is 12 residues.

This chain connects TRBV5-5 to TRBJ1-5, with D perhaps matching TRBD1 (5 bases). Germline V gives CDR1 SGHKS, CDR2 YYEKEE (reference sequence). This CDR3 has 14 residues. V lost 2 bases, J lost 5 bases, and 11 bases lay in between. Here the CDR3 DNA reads TGTGCCAGCAGCTTCGCAGGGATGGATCAGCCCCAGCATTTT. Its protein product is CASSFAGMDQPQHF.